This T cell receptor (beta chain) is drawn from a study of shared clonotypes between healthy human individuals. Study-level points and caveats: Clonotypes not shared had lower generation probabilities than those common to all four donors.

Regarding this clone: Its cognate antigen is unknown.

The assay was immunoSEQ multiplex PCR, and TCRdb's table has in-frame clones only and misses some. The sample has over a million clones, around 78% seen once. The origin of this receptor is a man aged 18 to 29 in good health. Some clones in this sample may be carry-over from other donors' samples. Sequenced material: memory CD4+ T cells from PBMCs. Subset specified: CD45RA-negative fraction.

The CDR3, as DNA: TGTGCCAGCAGCGGGGAGGGGGCCCAGAGCACCATATATTTT. It yields the protein CASSGEGAQSTIYF. V and J are TRBV4-2 and TRBJ1-3; TRBD1 matches at 7 bases. J lost 9 bases, V lost 5 bases, and 10 bases had no gene match. The CDR3 is 14 amino acids. Germline V lookup: CDR1 LGHNA, CDR2 YNFKEQ.